The entry that follows covers one T cell receptor beta chain sequence. Its antigen is unknown. This entry belongs to a study of human T cells and chemical hapten exposure. Time point defined: pre-sensitization, week 0. Indicated treatment: therapeutic diphenylcyclopropenone sensitization with weekly scalp DPC. Germline V lookup: CDR1 SQVTM, CDR2 ANQGSEA. CDR3 size: 11 residues. V lost 6 bases and J lost 7; bases outside the gene matches: 3. Study results and caveats: Those TCRs sitting above 1 in 1000 frequency stayed the same with DPC sensitization.

Via MiXCR, TCRdb re-called the RACE reads, giving one row per CDR3 protein. The profile shows 350,000 to 450,000 distinct CDR3 sequences, around 5.5% of them singletons. V gene TRBV29-1 combines with J gene TRBJ1-1; TRBD1 agrees at 9 bases. This sequence was found in a woman between 45 and 60 years old with alopecia areata. Some clones in this sample may be carry-over from other donors' samples. Specimen: whole blood, collected in connection with sensitization to the hapten diphenylcyclopropenone (DPC). Here the CDR3 reads CSVQGAGEAFF. The CDR3 region has the DNA TGCAGCGTACAGGGGGCAGGTGAAGCTTTCTTT.